Listed below are T cell receptor beta chains from one sample, sequenced in a study of blood T cells in healthy people across ages. A single record per CDR3 protein comes from TCRdb applying MiXCR to the 5' RACE reads. The profile shows approximately 1,700,000 distinct CDR3 sequences, about 39% of them singletons. Sequenced sample: blood. The receptors were sampled from a human donor in good health. CDR3s include the opening cysteine and the closing phenylalanine or tryptophan. The D gene is left open where the match is weak. Only part of the rows carry a size: once, few, many, or a class if the clone is expanded.

j_call v_call clone_size d_call cdr3_aa cdr3_nt
TRBJ2-1 TRBV20-1 few . CSATRQRGIRDEQFF TGCAGTGCTACGCGACAGAGGGGAATTAGGGATGAGCAGTTCTTC
TRBJ1-2 TRBV18 . . CASSPPGPSHGYTF TGTGCCAGCTCACCGCCTGGACCGAGTCATGGCTACACCTTC
TRBJ2-3 TRBV4-3 few . CASSQVGPSPVGDTQYF TGCGCCAGCAGCCAAGTTGGGCCCAGCCCAGTTGGAGATACGCAGTATTTT
TRBJ2-2 TRBV20-1 once TRBD2 CSARNQRGGGTGELFF TGCAGTGCTAGAAACCAGCGGGGGGGAGGCACCGGGGAGCTGTTTTTT
TRBJ1-2 TRBV9 . . CASPGWGDGYTF TGTGCCAGTCCCGGCTGGGGAGATGGCTACACCTTC
TRBJ2-1 TRBV20-1 . TRBD2 CSAPSSGGSYNEQFF TGCAGTGCTCCATCTAGCGGGGGCTCCTACAATGAGCAGTTCTTC
TRBJ2-1 TRBV9 few TRBD2 CASSVGAGGLVGEQFF TGTGCCAGCAGCGTAGGGGCGGGGGGCCTAGTGGGGGAGCAGTTCTTC
TRBJ2-1 TRBV12-3/TRBV12-4 few . CASRRQNKETWDNEQFF TGTGCCAGCAGACGCCAGAATAAGGAGACATGGGACAATGAGCAGTTCTTC
TRBJ2-2 TRBV20-1 few TRBD2 CSAALGLPVGTGELFF TGCAGTGCTGCTTTGGGACTACCCGTTGGGACCGGGGAGCTGTTTTTT
TRBJ1-1 TRBV4-3 . . CASSQDLGLEGAEAFF TGCGCCAGCAGCCAAGATCTGGGACTCGAAGGGGCTGAAGCTTTCTTT
TRBJ2-7 TRBV10-3 . TRBD1 CAISESPTGAKSSLHTHF TGTGCCATCAGTGAGTCCCCGACAGGGGCCAAATCTTCCCTCCATACTCACTTC
TRBJ2-1 TRBV2 . TRBD2 CASWTSRGNEQFF TGTGCCAGCTGGACTAGCAGGGGCAATGAGCAGTTCTTC
TRBJ1-1 TRBV7-2 . TRBD1 CASSLVAGGGYATEAFF TGTGCCAGCAGCTTAGTGGCAGGGGGAGGGTATGCGACTGAAGCTTTCTTT
TRBJ2-7 TRBV18 . . CASSINPTDYEQYF TGTGCCAGCTCCATCAACCCGACGGACTACGAGCAGTACTTC
TRBJ2-7 TRBV7-3 . . CASSPGLTHGETRYF TGTGCCAGCAGCCCCGGACTAACCCATGGAGAGACCCGGTACTTC
TRBJ2-7 TRBV5-1 many TRBD2 CASSLASGSYYEQYF TGCGCCAGCAGCTTGGCTAGCGGATCCTACTACGAGCAGTACTTC
TRBJ2-1 TRBV14 once TRBD1 CASSQLQGAAYNEQFF TGTGCCAGCAGCCAATTACAGGGGGCTGCCTACAATGAGCAGTTCTTC
TRBJ2-2 TRBV10-3 . . CAISEWNTGELFF TGTGCCATCAGTGAATGGAACACCGGGGAGCTGTTTTTT
TRBJ2-7 TRBV5-5 . . CASTRGFGSYEQYF TGTGCCAGCACACGGGGATTCGGGTCCTACGAGCAGTACTTC
TRBJ2-5 TRBV24-1 . TRBD1 CATSDAGTDQETQYF TGTGCCACCAGTGACGCCGGGACAGACCAAGAGACCCAGTACTTC
TRBJ2-3 TRBV10-3 . . CAISEGVRQTTDTQYF TGTGCCATCAGTGAGGGTGTTCGCCAGACCACAGATACGCAGTATTTT
TRBJ2-5 TRBV6-6 few . CASSPVQGVGETQYF TGTGCCAGCAGTCCTGTTCAGGGTGTGGGAGAGACCCAGTACTTC
TRBJ2-5 TRBV15 few . CATSSVGGGKTQYF TGTGCCACCAGCAGTGTCGGTGGTGGGAAGACCCAGTACTTC
TRBJ2-3 TRBV15 many . CATSRDRLDTRTDTQYF TGTGCCACCAGCAGAGATCGATTGGACACCCGGACAGATACGCAGTATTTT
TRBJ2-7 TRBV5-1 . TRBD2 CASSLQRGSSYEQYF TGCGCCAGCAGCTTGCAGCGGGGGAGCTCCTACGAGCAGTACTTC
TRBJ2-5 TRBV15 . . CATSSPRGEETQYF TGTGCCACCAGCAGCCCCCGCGGGGAGGAGACCCAGTACTTC
TRBJ1-1 TRBV7-2 . . CASSSSQLTEAFF TGTGCCAGCAGCTCCTCTCAACTCACTGAAGCTTTCTTT
TRBJ2-7 TRBV7-2 few . CASSLDYGSSNEQYF TGTGCCAGCAGCTTAGATTATGGCAGTTCGAACGAGCAGTACTTC
TRBJ2-3 TRBV6-1 . TRBD2 CASSEFSGGADTQYF TGTGCCAGCAGTGAATTTAGCGGGGGGGCGGATACGCAGTATTTT
TRBJ1-5 TRBV4-1 . . CASSRSPPSGGNQPQHF TGCGCCAGCAGCCGGAGTCCACCTTCAGGGGGCAATCAGCCCCAGCATTTT
TRBJ2-3 TRBV10-3 few . CAISERQGPDTQYF TGTGCCATCAGTGAGAGACAAGGTCCAGATACGCAGTATTTT